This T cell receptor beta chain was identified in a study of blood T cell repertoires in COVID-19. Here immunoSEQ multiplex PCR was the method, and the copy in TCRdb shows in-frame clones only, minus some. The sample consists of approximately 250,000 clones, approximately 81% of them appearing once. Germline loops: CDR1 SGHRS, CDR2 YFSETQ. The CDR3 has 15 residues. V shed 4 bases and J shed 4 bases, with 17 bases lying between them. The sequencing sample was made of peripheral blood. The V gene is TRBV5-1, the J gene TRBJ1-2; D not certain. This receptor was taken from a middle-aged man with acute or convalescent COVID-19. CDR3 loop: CASSPGFPGSYGYTF. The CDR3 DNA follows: TGCGCCAGCAGCCCCGGGTTCCCCGGGAGCTATGGCTACACCTTC.